The 5 T cell receptor beta chains given below trace back to one sample, sequenced in a study of blood T cell repertoires in COVID-19. Sequenced by immunoSEQ multiplex PCR; TCRdb stores in-frame clones only, minus some. The sample yields some 170,000 clones, 60% to 85% seen once. Sequencing used peripheral blood. Receptor source: a man aged 55 to 69 with acute or convalescent COVID-19.

This clone has more than one count but fewer than ten. The rearrangement joins TRBV7-9 to TRBJ1-6; 9 bases are a match to TRBD1. This CDR3 comprises 16 residues. Per the germline V gene, CDR1 is SEHNR and CDR2 is FQNEAQ (reference sequence). Trimming removed 4 bases from V and 7 bases from J; junction bases left unmatched: 8. The CDR3 region has the DNA TGTGCCAGCAGCTCCGGGACAGGGAATCCAAATTCACCCCTCCACTTT. It encodes CASSSGTGNPNSPLHF.

V and J are TRBV30 and TRBJ2-1; D not certain. With 4 bases removed from V and 3 bases from J, the gap between germline ends came to 4 bases. Per the germline V gene, CDR1 is GTSNPN and CDR2 is SVGIG (reference sequence). The CDR3 sequence is 11 residues long. The CDR3 DNA is TGTGCCTGGACTAACTACAATGAGCAGTTCTTC. Translation gives CAWTNYNEQFF.

The chain has TRBV6-1 and TRBJ2-3; 9 positions agree with TRBD1. CDR1 is MNHNS and CDR2 is SASEGT in the germline V gene. V dropped 3 bases and J dropped 3; count of bases not matched to a gene: 7. The CDR3 consists of 16 residues. CDR3 sequence reads: CASSEGQGFITDTQYF. In DNA, the CDR3 is TGTGCCAGCAGTGAGGGACAGGGATTTATAACAGATACGCAGTATTTT.

The gene calls are TRBV5-6 and TRBJ2-1; 10 positions match TRBD2. CDR1 is SGHDT and CDR2 is YYEEEE in the germline V gene. CDR3 length: 18 amino acids. With 1 base clipped from V and 1 base from J, the junction kept 8 bases outside the gene matches. The DNA for the CDR3 is TGTGCCAGCAGCTTGACCGTAGCGGGGGGTCTATCCTACAATGAGCAGTTCTTC. This translates into CASSLTVAGGLSYNEQFF.

The genes are TRBV19 and TRBJ2-5; D unresolved. V dropped 3 bases and J dropped 0 bases, with 11 bases sitting between them. Germline V CDR1 and CDR2: LNHDA, SQIVND (reference sequence). CDR3 size: 15 residues. CDR3 in DNA: TGTGCCAGTAGTATTCAGGTAACGGACCAAGAGACCCAGTACTTC. It codes for CASSIQVTDQETQYF.